The source of this T cell receptor beta chain is a study of blood T cell repertoires in COVID-19. On the study more broadly: Collection of acute and convalescent COVID-19 samples took place in the United States, Italy and Spain. Sources were T cells, B-cell-depleted T cells, or PBMCs; the material itself was cDNA or gDNA.

In the source study's methods: Nucleated cell counts were estimated from reference gene primer amplification. Assay used: immunoSEQ multiplex PCR; TCRdb lists only in-frame clones, some missing. The V and J calls and the clone size are those of that table, but D and trimming were determined from the DNA. This table has some 200,000 clones, around 82% appearing once. Specimen: peripheral blood. The sequence came from a woman aged 55 to 70 with acute or convalescent COVID-19.

The CDR3 here is CASCGGRGNTEAFF. The CDR3 coding sequence is TGTGCCAGCTGCGGGGGGCGGGGGAACACTGAAGCTTTCTTT. The chain has TRBV6-5 and TRBJ1-1; weak D call: TRBD1 (6 bases). In germline, CDR1 is MNHEY, CDR2 SVGAGI. The CDR3 is 14 residues long. Trimming removed 8 bases at V and 1 base at J, with 14 bases between.